These T cell receptor beta chains were read from a single sample in a study of cytomegalovirus exposure and HLA in healthy donors. Assay: immunoSEQ multiplex PCR; the TCRdb copy retains only in-frame clones and omits some. The table includes about 120,000 clones, 90% to 97% detected once. What was sequenced was PBMCs. All receptors come from a man younger than 30 in good health and CMV-seronegative. Each CDR3 is given with its conserved first and last residue. The D gene is left open where the match is weak. The listing skips clone size in some rows; elsewhere it reads once, few, many or a size class.

size	J	V	D	CDR3	DNA
.	TRBJ2-7	TRBV10-2	TRBD1	CASRVTGQYYEQYF	TGCGCCAGCAGAGTTACGGGACAGTACTACGAGCAGTACTTC
.	TRBJ2-7	TRBV10-3	TRBD1	CAISGGTGYSYEQYF	TGTGCCATCAGTGGGGGGACAGGATACTCCTACGAGCAGTACTTC
once	TRBJ2-7	TRBV28	TRBD2	CASSWSGGVSYEQYF	TGTGCCAGCAGTTGGAGCGGGGGGGTCTCCTACGAGCAGTACTTC
once	TRBJ1-2	TRBV6-6	.	CASSYYRDDGYTF	TGTGCCAGCAGTTACTACAGGGACGATGGCTACACCTTC
.	TRBJ2-5	TRBV27	TRBD2	CASGLAGLQETQYF	TGTGCCAGCGGACTAGCGGGTTTACAAGAGACCCAGTACTTC
.	TRBJ2-5	TRBV12-5	.	CASGSPGQETQYF	TGTGCTAGTGGTTCCCCGGGCCAAGAGACCCAGTACTTC
.	TRBJ1-5	TRBV6-6	TRBD1	CASTETGESNQPQHF	TGTGCCAGCACCGAAACAGGGGAGAGCAATCAGCCCCAGCATTTT
.	TRBJ2-3	TRBV4-1	TRBD2	CASSIVREGTDTQYF	TGCGCCAGCAGCATCGTGCGGGAGGGCACAGATACGCAGTATTTT
.	TRBJ1-2	TRBV14	.	CASSPGQANYGYTF	TGTGCCAGCAGCCCAGGGCAAGCTAACTATGGCTACACCTTC
.	TRBJ2-1	TRBV19	TRBD1	CASSIGQGDNEQFF	TGTGCCAGTAGTATCGGACAGGGGGACAATGAGCAGTTCTTC
.	TRBJ2-1	TRBV11-2	.	CASSSPEIGYEQFF	TGTGCCAGCAGCTCCCCTGAAATCGGGTATGAGCAGTTCTTC
.	TRBJ2-1	TRBV5-1	TRBD2	CASSVGVAGGSNEQFF	TGCGCCAGCAGCGTGGGCGTAGCGGGAGGCTCCAATGAGCAGTTCTTC
.	TRBJ1-2	TRBV6-1	.	CASVGGGGYGYTF	TGTGCCAGCGTCGGGGGCGGGGGCTATGGCTACACCTTC
once	TRBJ2-7	TRBV4-3	.	CASSQETGVHSEQYF	TGCGCCAGCAGCCAAGAGACGGGAGTCCACAGCGAGCAGTACTTC
.	TRBJ1-1	TRBV28	.	CASSLAQVIPAFF	TGTGCCAGCAGTTTGGCCCAAGTAATCCCAGCTTTCTTT
.	TRBJ2-7	TRBV10-3	TRBD2	CAISESGGSSYEQYF	TGTGCCATCAGTGAGTCTGGCGGGAGCTCCTACGAGCAGTACTTC
.	TRBJ1-4	TRBV27	.	CASRPGHSEKLFF	TGTGCCAGTAGGCCGGGACATAGTGAAAAACTGTTTTTT
.	TRBJ2-5	TRBV27	.	CASSLSGRETQYF	TGTGCCAGCAGTTTATCGGGGCGAGAGACCCAGTACTTC
once	TRBJ2-7	TRBV28	.	CAIRRAYEQYF	TGTGCAATCCGGAGGGCTTACGAGCAGTACTTC
.	TRBJ1-1	TRBV7-6	.	CASSLGPGMNTEAFF	TGTGCCAGCAGCTTAGGTCCAGGAATGAACACTGAAGCTTTCTTT
once	TRBJ2-7	TRBV7-6	.	CASSRRALSEQYF	TGTGCCAGCAGCAGGAGGGCCCTTTCCGAGCAGTACTTC
.	TRBJ2-5	TRBV7-2	TRBD1	CASSFWTGDPETQYF	TGTGCCAGCAGCTTCTGGACAGGGGACCCAGAGACCCAGTACTTC
.	TRBJ1-5	TRBV28	.	CASSFRQPFEPQHF	TGTGCCAGCAGTTTCAGGCAGCCTTTTGAGCCCCAGCATTTT
once	TRBJ1-5	TRBV28	TRBD1	CASSPPQGAGQPQHF	TGTGCCAGCTCCCCCCCACAGGGGGCGGGTCAGCCCCAGCATTTT
.	TRBJ2-7	TRBV28	.	CASTFGTHSYEQYF	TGTGCCAGCACCTTCGGGACACACTCCTACGAGCAGTACTTC
.	TRBJ1-5	TRBV27	.	CASSTSPGSNQPQHF	TGTGCCAGCAGTACCTCGCCGGGTAGCAATCAGCCCCAGCATTTT